This T cell receptor beta chain is drawn from a study of post-analysis software for immune sequencing data. Study-level background: Courses of disease covered relapsing-remitting, secondary progressive and progressive-relapsing multiple sclerosis.

General study results and limits: The study found TRBV5-6, TRBV5-1 and TRBV20-1 among five TRBV segments more frequent in patients than controls.

In the case of this clonotype: Its target is not known.

Libraries were made from TCR beta cDNA, and they carried unique molecular identifiers. TCRdb reprocessed the PCR reads with MiXCR, giving one entry per CDR3 protein. The sample carries over 150,000 distinct CDR3 sequences, 35% to 40% recorded once. The CDR3 has 15 amino acids. Germline V gene data show CDR1 as PRHDT and CDR2 as FYEKMQ (reference sequence). Trimming left V 1 base short and J 2 bases short, with 12 bases between. The starting material was blood, obtained after autologous hematopoietic stem cell transplantation. This receptor was taken from a girl aged 10 to 17 with multiple sclerosis. The rearrangement joins TRBV13 to TRBJ2-7; no clear D. The CDR3 DNA reads TGTGCCAGCAGCTTAGACCTTGATTGGGCCTACGAGCAGTACTTC. Its translation is CASSLDLDWAYEQYF.